This T cell receptor beta chain was found in a study of control samples from healthy donors and cancer patients. Assay: immunoSEQ multiplex PCR; the TCRdb copy retains only in-frame clones and omits some. The sample holds roughly 190,000 clones; about 89% are singletons and the top ten take over 1.5%. The length of the CDR3 is 17 residues. V was pared by 5 bases and J by 7 bases, with 15 bases of the junction left unmatched. Germline CDR1 is SEHNR and CDR2 is FQNEAQ (reference sequence). The TCR originated in a man aged 25 to 45 in good health. This chain uses TRBV7-9 with TRBJ2-2, with TRBD1 matching 8 bases. Specimen: blood. DNA of the CDR3: TGTGCCAGCAGCCTACTTGCAGGGGGCCCAAGCATCGGGGAGCTGTTTTTT. Its translation: CASSLLAGGPSIGELFF.